The entry below gives a single T cell receptor (beta chain) sequence along with its context. Its matching antigen is unknown. The sample originates from a study of cytomegalovirus exposure and HLA in healthy donors. V lost 7 bases, J lost 9 bases, and 42 bases lay in between. The CDR3 is made up of 22 amino acids. The germline V gene has CDR1 LGHNT and CDR2 FRNRAP. The study ran its PCR with 60 Vbeta and 13 Jbeta primers. Assay used: immunoSEQ multiplex PCR; TCRdb lists only in-frame clones, some missing. This sample's table has 150,000 to 200,000 clones. Study results and limitations: As a later analysis showed, a missense DCLRE1C variant was linked to trimming of TCR beta V- and J-genes. Donors were assumed by presence/absence analyses to have roughly uniform sequencing depth. Another analysis was done later, and it associated 15,000 to 20,000 TCR beta sequences with HLA alleles at 0.05 false discovery rate. A later look showed TCR association rates differing by HLA locus, highest for DRB1 and lowest for HLA-C.

This chain connects TRBV12-5 to TRBJ2-2; TRBD1 is a possible D gene (7 bases). The clonotype was recovered from a young man in good health and CMV-seronegative. Sequencing input: PBMCs. The CDR3 region is CASVPAGRGGLILQQGSRELFF. The CDR3 DNA sequence: TGTGCTAGTGTTCCAGCGGGTAGGGGAGGCCTTATACTCCAACAGGGGTCCCGGGAGCTGTTTTTT.